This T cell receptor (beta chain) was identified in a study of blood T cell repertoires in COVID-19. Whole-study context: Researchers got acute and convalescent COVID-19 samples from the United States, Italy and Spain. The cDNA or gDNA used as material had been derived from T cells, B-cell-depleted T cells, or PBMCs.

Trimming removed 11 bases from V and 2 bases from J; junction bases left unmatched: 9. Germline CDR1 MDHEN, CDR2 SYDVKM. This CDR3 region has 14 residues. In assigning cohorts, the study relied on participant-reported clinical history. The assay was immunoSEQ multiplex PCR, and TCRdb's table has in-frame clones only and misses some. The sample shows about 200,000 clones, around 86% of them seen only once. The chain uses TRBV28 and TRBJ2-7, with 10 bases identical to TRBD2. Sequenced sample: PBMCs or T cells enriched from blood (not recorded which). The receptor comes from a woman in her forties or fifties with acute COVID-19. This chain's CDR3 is CALKGLAGAYEQYF. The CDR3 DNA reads TGTGCCTTAAAAGGCCTAGCGGGAGCCTACGAGCAGTACTTC.